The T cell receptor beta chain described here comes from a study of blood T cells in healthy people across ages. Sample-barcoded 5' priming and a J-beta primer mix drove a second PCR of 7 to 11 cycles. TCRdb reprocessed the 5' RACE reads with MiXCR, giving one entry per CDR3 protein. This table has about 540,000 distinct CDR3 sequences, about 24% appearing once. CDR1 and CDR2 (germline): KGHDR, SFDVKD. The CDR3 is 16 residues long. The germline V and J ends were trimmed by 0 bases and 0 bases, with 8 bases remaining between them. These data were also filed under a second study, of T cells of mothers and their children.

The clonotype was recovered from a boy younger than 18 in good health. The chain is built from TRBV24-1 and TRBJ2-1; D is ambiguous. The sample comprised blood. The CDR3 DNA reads TGTGCCACCAGTGATTTGGACCCGAGCTCCTACAATGAGCAGTTCTTC. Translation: CATSDLDPSSYNEQFF.